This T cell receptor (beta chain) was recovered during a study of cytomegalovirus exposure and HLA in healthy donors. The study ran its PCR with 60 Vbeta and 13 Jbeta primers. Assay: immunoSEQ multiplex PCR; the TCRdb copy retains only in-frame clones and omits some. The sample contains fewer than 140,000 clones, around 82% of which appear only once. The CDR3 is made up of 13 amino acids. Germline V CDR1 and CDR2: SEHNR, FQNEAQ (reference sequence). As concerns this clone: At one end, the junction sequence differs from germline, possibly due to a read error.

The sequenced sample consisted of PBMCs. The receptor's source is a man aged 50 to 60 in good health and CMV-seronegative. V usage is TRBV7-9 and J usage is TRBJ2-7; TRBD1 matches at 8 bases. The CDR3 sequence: CSSSPRGPYEQYF. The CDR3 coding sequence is TGTTCCAGCAGCCCCAGGGGGCCCTACGAGCAGTACTTC.